Only a few counts were recorded for the clone carrying this T cell receptor beta chain. This specimen belongs to a study of T cells after yellow fever vaccination. Study-level information: The authors prepared low-cell-number fractions using SMART-Seq v4 Ultra Low Input.

Germline V gives CDR1 SQVTM, CDR2 ANQGSEA. The CDR3 length is 16 residues. Universal primer sites and UMIs were introduced during 5'RACE template-switching synthesis of TCR cDNA. TCRdb itself ran the 5' RACE reads through MiXCR, one entry per CDR3 protein. Of around 250,000 distinct CDR3 sequences in the sample, about 7% were seen once. The receptor was isolated from a man aged 25-45 years who received the YFV17D yellow fever vaccine. This chain joins TRBV29-1 and TRBJ2-1; 7 bases fit TRBD2. The source material was CD4+ T cells sorted from PBMCs, sampled 15 days after the yellow fever booster vaccination. The CDR3 protein is CRNFHKRDTDYNEQFF. CDR3 sequence (DNA): TGCAGAAATTTTCATAAGCGGGATACCGACTACAATGAGCAGTTCTTC.